The source of this T cell receptor beta chain is a study of lymphopenia after photon versus proton radiotherapy. Measured with immunoSEQ multiplex PCR; TCRdb has only the in-frame clones, and not every one. There are around 30,000 clones in the sample; roughly nine tenths occur only once, and 5% to 8.5% lies in the top ten. Concerning this clone: The antigen is undetermined.

General study points: In patients who died, overall survival fell as post-nadir TCR diversity dropped more. Under photons, naive T cells and diversity fell while effector/memory populations rose. Survival link was tested only in deceased patients; proton benefit remains a possibility.

CDR1 MNHEY and CDR2 SMNVEV come from the germline V gene (reference sequence). The CDR3 covers 14 residues. V was clipped by 6 bases and J by 4 bases; unmatched bases: 7. This chain uses TRBV27 with TRBJ2-7, with 9 bases that match TRBD2. The source is a woman in her 70s with pancreatic cancer. Some clones in this sample may be carry-over from other donors' samples. Sequencing was performed on peripheral blood, taken from a patient treated with proton-based radiotherapy. The CDR3: CASSRSGSAYEQYF. Here the CDR3 DNA reads TGTGCCAGCAGCCGTAGCGGGAGCGCTTACGAGCAGTACTTC.